The entry that follows covers one TCR beta chain sequence. This entry belongs to a study of shared clonotypes between healthy human individuals. Original handling: For the immunoSEQ data, sequences were junction-only without quality scores, so filtering differed. The method was immunoSEQ multiplex PCR; TCRdb's version includes in-frame clones alone and lacks a portion of them. The V and J calls and clone size were taken over from that table, and D and trimming were inferred from the DNA. The sample yields roughly 600,000 clones, 95% to 98% seen once. Germline V CDR1 and CDR2: MNHEY, SMNVEV (reference sequence). CDR3 length: 17 residues. V was clipped by 3 bases and J by 6 bases; unmatched bases: 16. The naive CD8 population came from CD45RO-negative cells selected for CCR7, without terminally differentiated effector memory CD45RA+ cells. All participating donors were Caucasian adults from Nashville, Tennessee.

The source of this sequence is a man aged 25-45 years in good health. The genes are TRBV27 and TRBJ2-7; 8 bases agree with TRBD1. The sample was naive CD8+ T cells sorted from blood. CDR3 sequence: CASSFHYRGAVSFEQYF. The CDR3 DNA is TGTGCCAGCAGTTTTCACTACAGGGGGGCCGTTAGTTTCGAGCAGTACTTC.